Shown below are 18 T cell receptor beta chains from a single sample sequenced in a study of T cells in Graves' hyperthyroidism and ophthalmopathy. TCR beta CDR3 sequences were amplified from RNA transcripts. HTBI primers drove first-round RT-PCR of the TCR CDR3. TCRdb fed the multiplex PCR reads into MiXCR, producing one record per CDR3 protein. The data show a few hundred thousand distinct CDR3 sequences, about 15% seen once. Sequencing was done on a sample of blood. These receptors originate from a woman aged 25-40 years with Graves' hyperthyroidism.

This clonotype was counted between two and nine times. J is TRBJ2-2 and V is TRBV5-6; D may correspond to TRBD1 or TRBD2 (5 bases each). The ends were cut back, 5 bases at V and 5 bases at J, with 16 bases in the middle. This CDR3 is 15 amino acids long. Germline-derived CDR1 and CDR2 are SGHDT and YYEEEE. The CDR3 DNA reads TGTGCCAGCAGTATCGGGACCATTCGAACCGGGGAGCTGTTTTTT. Translated, it gives CASSIGTIRTGELFF.

This clonotype was seen more than once but under ten times. The chain employs TRBV24-1 and TRBJ2-5, with 9 bases lining up with TRBD1. Germline V gives CDR1 KGHDR, CDR2 SFDVKD. The V segment lost 9 bases and the J segment 1 base; nucleotides outside the gene matches: 14. The CDR3 length is 17 residues. CDR3 in DNA: TGTGCCACCGAGGAGGGGGGGACAGGGAAACTCCAAGAGACCCAGTACTTC. Translation gives CATEEGGTGKLQETQYF.

The rearrangement joins TRBV30 to TRBJ2-2; D is unclear. The CDR3 length is 14 residues. Per the germline V gene, CDR1 is GTSNPN and CDR2 is SVGIG (reference sequence). V was pared by 3 bases and J by 2 bases, with 10 bases between. CDR3 nucleotide sequence: TGTGCCTGGAGCTTTACTTCAAACACCGGGGAGCTGTTTTTT. Protein product: CAWSFTSNTGELFF.

The V gene is TRBV29-1, the J gene TRBJ1-1; maybe TRBD1 (5 bases). Trimming took off 0 bases at V and 3 bases at J, with 14 bases between the two ends. The CDR3 totals 15 residues. Germline V CDR1 and CDR2: SQVTM, ANQGSEA. CDR3 sequence reads: CSVEDLGREDTEAFF. The CDR3 DNA reads as TGCAGCGTTGAAGACCTGGGACGCGAGGACACTGAAGCTTTCTTT. Full variable domain (missing parts from reference TRBV29-1 and TRBJ1-1): SAVISQKPSRDICQRGTSLTIQCQVDSQVTMMFWYRQQPGQSLTLIATANQGSEATYESGFVIDKFPISRPNLTFSTLTVSNMSPEDSSIYLCSVEDLGREDTEAFFGQGTRLTVV.

Ten or more counts support this clonotype. V usage is TRBV30 and J usage is TRBJ2-1; D tentatively reads TRBD1 or TRBD2 (5 bases each). V lost 4 bases and J 7 bases, leaving 17 bases between the germline ends. From germline, CDR1 is GTSNPN and CDR2 SVGIG (reference sequence). This CDR3 is 14 amino acids long. The CDR3 DNA reads TGTGCCTGGAATCCCGGGACCCCCTGGAATGAGCAGTTCTTC. It translates to CAWNPGTPWNEQFF.

This clonotype has ten or more counts. The chain uses TRBV7-9 and TRBJ2-7; D ambiguous. This CDR3 region has 17 residues. CDR1 is SEHNR and CDR2 is FQNEAQ in the germline V gene (reference sequence). The V end lost 4 bases, the J end lost 5 bases, and 24 bases lay between the germline ends. The CDR3 loop is CASSSFSARTKTDEQYF. The CDR3 DNA reads as TGTGCCAGCAGCTCCTTTTCGGCGAGAACGAAAACGGACGAGCAGTACTTC. The complete variable domain, with remaining parts taken from reference TRBV7-9 and TRBJ2-7, reads DTGVSQNPRHKITKRGQNVTFRCDPISEHNRLYWYRQTLGQGPEFLTYFQNEAQLEKSRLLSDRFSAERPKGSFSTLEIQRTEQGDSAMYLCASSSFSARTKTDEQYFGPGTRLTVT.

Only a few counts were recorded for this clonotype. The chain links TRBV7-9 to TRBJ1-2; D is undetermined. Trimming took 8 bases from V and 2 from J, leaving 12 bases between them. Germline V lookup: CDR1 SEHNR, CDR2 FQNEAQ (reference sequence). The CDR3 is made up of 13 amino acids. CDR3 region: CASRSQRNYGYTF. DNA for the CDR3: TGTGCCAGCCGATCTCAGAGGAACTATGGCTACACCTTC.

The sample holds many counts of this clonotype. The gene calls are TRBV9 and TRBJ2-5; D is tentatively TRBD1 or TRBD2 (5 bases each). CDR1 and CDR2 from the germline V gene are SGDLS and YYNGEE. The CDR3 extends over 14 amino acids. Trimming left V 5 bases short and J 5 bases short, with 16 bases between. Written as DNA, the CDR3 is TGTGCCAGCAGTGTTGGGACCCTGGGGGAGACCCAGTACTTC. Residues: CASSVGTLGETQYF.

The J gene is TRBJ2-3, the V gene TRBV12-3 or TRBV12-4; 8 bases line up with TRBD2. Germline trimming cut 5 bases from V and 4 bases from J; bases unmatched to any gene: 11. The CDR3 spans 16 residues. For the CDR3, the DNA is TGTGCCAGCAGTCTCTCGGGACTAGTTCTTGCAGATACGCAGTATTTT. Residues: CASSLSGLVLADTQYF.

This clonotype was picked up many times. This chain joins TRBV28 and TRBJ2-3; D is perhaps TRBD1 or TRBD2 (5 bases each). Germline loops: CDR1 MDHEN, CDR2 SYDVKM. Trimming left V 7 bases short and J 5 bases short, with 22 bases between. This CDR3 is built from 16 residues. The chain's CDR3 is CASTQDRDLGLDTQYF. CDR3 bases: TGTGCCAGCACCCAAGACCGGGACCTGGGCTTAGATACGCAGTATTTT.

This clonotype was observed many times. The chain couples TRBV28 to TRBJ2-7; the D gene could be TRBD1 or TRBD2 (5 bases each). The CDR3 has 15 amino acids. Germline lookup yields CDR1 MDHEN and CDR2 SYDVKM. V lost 7 bases, J lost 0 bases, and 16 bases lay in between. CDR3 loop: CASNLEGRSSYEQYF. CDR3 bases: TGTGCCAGCAATCTAGAGGGACGGAGCTCCTACGAGCAGTACTTC.

This clonotype was seen many times. The chain's CDR3 is CASSHRAPTDTQYF. CDR3 DNA: TGTGCCAGCTCACACCGGGCCCCCACAGATACGCAGTATTTT. The chain joins TRBV18 to TRBJ2-3, with D uncertain. The V end was cut by 4 bases, the J end by 2 bases, with 10 bases between. CDR1 is KGHSH, CDR2 LQKENI, per germline. This CDR3 comprises 14 residues.

The chain has TRBV19 and TRBJ2-1; perhaps TRBD2 as D (5 bases). Germline-derived CDR1 and CDR2 are LNHDA and SQIVND (reference sequence). The CDR3 is 14 amino acids. V dropped 5 bases and J dropped 4 bases, with 12 bases sitting between them. CDR3 in amino acids: CASSGESEYNEQFF. The CDR3 coding sequence is TGTGCCAGTAGTGGGGAGTCAGAATACAATGAGCAGTTCTTC.

This clonotype was found many times. The V and J genes are TRBV12-3 or TRBV12-4 and TRBJ2-3; 7 nucleotides match TRBD1. The CDR3 has 16 residues. After removal of 3 bases from V and 0 bases from J, the junction contained 6 bases not matched to a gene. CDR3 sequence (DNA): TGTGCCAGCAGTTTGTGGGGACAGACTAGCACAGATACGCAGTATTTT. Residues: CASSLWGQTSTDTQYF.

This clonotype came up many times. The chain is built from TRBV27 and TRBJ2-5, with TRBD2 identical over 10 bases. The length of the CDR3 is 15 residues. V dropped 2 bases and J dropped 5; count of bases not matched to a gene: 5. The germline V gene has CDR1 MNHEY and CDR2 SMNVEV (reference sequence). The CDR3 loop reads CASSLGTSAWETQYF. CDR3 DNA sequence: TGTGCCAGCAGTTTAGGGACTAGCGCCTGGGAGACCCAGTACTTC.

This clonotype has just one count. A read error is possible here, since a much larger clone lies one base away. V usage is TRBV20-1 and J usage is TRBJ2-1, with D uncertain. The CDR3 is 11 amino acids. V lost 5 bases and J 5 bases, leaving 7 bases between the germline ends. CDR1 is DFQATT, CDR2 SNEGSKA, per germline (reference sequence). Here the CDR3 DNA reads TGCAGTGCTTGGTCCGACAATGAGCAGTTCTTC. Its protein is CSAWSDNEQFF.

This clonotype showed up just a few times. V usage is TRBV5-5 and J usage is TRBJ1-5; D ambiguous. Germline-derived CDR1 and CDR2 are SGHKS and YYEKEE (reference sequence). The V end lost 0 bases, the J end lost 1 base, and 8 bases lay between the germline ends. CDR3 length: 15 amino acids. CDR3 DNA: TGTGCCAGCAGCTTGGTTTTGATAAGCAATCAGCCCCAGCATTTT. Residues: CASSLVLISNQPQHF. Combining the CDR3 with reference TRBV5-5 and TRBJ1-5 gives the whole variable domain DAGVTQSPTHLIKTRGQQVTLRCSPISGHKSVSWYQQVLGQGPQFIFQYYEKEERGRGNFPDRFSARQFPNYSSELNVNALLLGDSALYLCASSLVLISNQPQHFGDGTRLSIL.

A few counts support this clonotype. The germline gene is not matched at one end of the junction; a read error may be the cause. The gene calls are TRBV7-6 and TRBJ2-7, with 7 bases identical to TRBD1. The CDR3 sequence is 15 residues long. Germline CDR1 is SGHVS and CDR2 is FNYEAQ. The CDR3 protein is CASRAGTDVNYEQCF. CDR3 sequence (DNA): TGTGCCAGCAGAGCCGGGACAGATGTAAACTACGAGCAGTGCTTC.